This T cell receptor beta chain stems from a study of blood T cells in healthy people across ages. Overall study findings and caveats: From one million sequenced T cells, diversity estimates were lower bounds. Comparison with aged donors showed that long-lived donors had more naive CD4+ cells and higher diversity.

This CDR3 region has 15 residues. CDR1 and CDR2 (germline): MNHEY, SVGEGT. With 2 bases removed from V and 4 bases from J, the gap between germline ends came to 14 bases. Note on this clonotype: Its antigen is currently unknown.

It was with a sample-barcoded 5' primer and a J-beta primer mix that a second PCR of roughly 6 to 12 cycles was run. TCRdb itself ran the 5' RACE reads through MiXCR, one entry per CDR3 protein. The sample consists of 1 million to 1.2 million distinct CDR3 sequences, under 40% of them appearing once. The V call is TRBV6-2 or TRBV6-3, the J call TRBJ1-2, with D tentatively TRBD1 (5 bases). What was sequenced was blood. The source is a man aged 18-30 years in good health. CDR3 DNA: TGTGCCAGCAGTTACCCTTCCGGGGACGGCTATGGCTACACCTTC. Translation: CASSYPSGDGYGYTF.